The 31 T cell receptor beta chains below were found in one sample sequenced in a study of T cell repertoires in cytomegalovirus infection. No cognate antigen is known for these TCRs. MiXCR was run by TCRdb on the reads, yielding one entry per CDR3 protein. The repertoire consists of about 340,000 distinct CDR3 sequences, with around 29% occurring once and the leading ten covering roughly 20%. The input for sequencing was cultured PBMCs, taken from culture after CMV antigen stimulation. All receptors come from a human donor in good health (CMV status not recorded). Some clones in this sample may be carry-over from other donors' samples.

The CDR3 DNA sequence: TGTGCCAGCAGCGTAGCCTCGACAGGGGGCTACTATGGCTACACCTTC. This codes for CASSVASTGGYYGYTF. V usage is TRBV9 and J usage is TRBJ1-2, with 10 bases identical to TRBD1. CDR3 length equals 16 residues. The germline gives CDR1 SGDLS, CDR2 YYNGEE. After removal of 0 bases from V and 3 bases from J, the junction contained 5 bases not matched to a gene. Filled out from reference TRBV9 and TRBJ1-2, the complete variable domain reads DSGVTQTPKHLITATGQRVTLRCSPRSGDLSVYWYQQSLDQGLQFLIQYYNGEERAKGNILERFSAQQFPDLHSELNLSSLELGDSALYFCASSVASTGGYYGYTFGSGTRLTVV.

This clonotype occurred many times. The V gene is TRBV28, the J gene TRBJ2-3; 13 bases fit TRBD2. Trimming took 5 bases from V and 2 from J; bases not matched to a gene: 10. The CDR3 length is 18 residues. The germline CDR1 and CDR2 sequences are MDHEN and SYDVKM. The CDR3 nucleotides are TGTGCCAGCAGTCCCCCTCAGGGACTAGCGGGATTCACAGATACGCAGTATTTT. Its translation is CASSPPQGLAGFTDTQYF.

This clonotype was counted only a few times. The V gene is TRBV20-1, the J gene TRBJ2-1; TRBD2 matches at 11 bases. From germline, CDR1 is DFQATT and CDR2 SNEGSKA (reference sequence). The CDR3 has 18 residues. Germline trimming cut 0 bases from V and 2 bases from J; bases unmatched to any gene: 9. This CDR3 is CSARDSLAGVITYNEQFF. In nucleotides, the CDR3 is TGCAGTGCTAGAGATTCACTAGCGGGAGTGATCACCTACAATGAGCAGTTCTTC.

The rearrangement joins TRBV27 to TRBJ2-7; the D is unclear. The V gene's germline CDR1 is MNHEY and CDR2 SMNVEV (reference sequence). CDR3 length: 15 residues. V dropped 2 bases and J dropped 1 base, with 12 bases sitting between them. The CDR3 DNA is TGTGCCAGCAGTTTAGGGCGTGGCGCGTCCTACGAGCAGTACTTC. This sequence encodes CASSLGRGASYEQYF.

This chain links TRBV27 with TRBJ1-1; 7 nucleotides agree with TRBD1. This CDR3 is 14 amino acids long. Losses at the gene ends were 6 bases for V and 1 base for J; bases not matched to a gene: 5. Germline CDR1 MNHEY, CDR2 SMNVEV (reference sequence). The CDR3 protein is CASRTGLANTEAFF. In nucleotides, the CDR3 is TGTGCCAGCAGGACAGGGCTGGCGAACACTGAAGCTTTCTTT.

The chain uses TRBV25-1 and TRBJ2-1; D tentatively fits TRBD1 or TRBD2 (5 bases each). CDR3 length: 16 residues. Trimming pared 0 bases from V and 7 bases from J, leaving 16 bases between. Per germline, CDR1 MGHDK and CDR2 SYGVNS. CDR3 amino acids: CASSEYRDDLFNEQFF. The CDR3 DNA sequence: TGTGCCAGCAGTGAATACAGGGACGACCTTTTTAATGAGCAGTTCTTC.

The genes are TRBV15 and TRBJ2-1; 7 bases match TRBD1. Trimming at V came to 7 bases and at J to 9 bases, leaving 9 bases not matched to a gene. CDR1 and CDR2 from the germline V gene are LNHNV and YYDKDF (reference sequence). CDR3 length: 13 amino acids. The CDR3 here is CATNEDRVGEQFF. CDR3 sequence (DNA): TGTGCCACCAATGAAGACAGGGTGGGTGAGCAGTTCTTC.

This clonotype was found a few times. In DNA form, the CDR3 reads TGTGCCAGCAGCGGACCGTCTAGGAGACAGCGCACCGGGGAGCTGTTTTTT. This gives the protein CASSGPSRRQRTGELFF. The chain employs TRBV14 and TRBJ2-2; a possible D gene is TRBD1 (5 bases). The CDR3 sequence is 17 residues long. In germline, CDR1 is SGHDN, CDR2 FVKESK. V gave up 5 bases and J gave up 4 bases, with 20 bases separating them.

The V and J genes are TRBV6-2 or TRBV6-3 and TRBJ1-5, with 8 nucleotides matching TRBD1. Germline CDR1 and CDR2: MNHEY and SVGEGT. The trim removed 5 bases at V and 4 bases at J, leaving 10 bases unmatched. The CDR3 is 16 amino acids. CDR3 sequence: CASSVWDRSVNQPQHF. In DNA form, the CDR3 reads TGTGCCAGCAGTGTCTGGGACAGGTCGGTAAATCAGCCCCAGCATTTT.

The V gene is TRBV28, the J gene TRBJ2-1; 9 nucleotides match TRBD1. V trimming: 6 bases; J trimming: 15 bases; junction bases outside the gene matches: 6. Germline assignment: CDR1 MDHEN and CDR2 SYDVKM. This CDR3 has 11 amino acids. The CDR3 region has the DNA TGTGCCAGCAGGGACAGGGGAGATCCGTTCTTC. This codes for CASRDRGDPFF.

This clonotype was counted only a few times. In DNA form, the CDR3 reads TGTGCCAGCAGTTACGCGGTTAGTAGCGGGAGCGCCAACGAGTATTTT. Translating gives CASSYAVSSGSANEYF. The chain recombines TRBV6-5 with TRBJ2-3; 9 bases are shared with TRBD2. Germline CDR1 is MNHEY and CDR2 is SVGAGI. The CDR3 extends over 16 amino acids. The junction had 16 bases not matched to a gene; V was cut back by 2 bases and J by 13 bases.

The CDR3 is CASGRTVQGYSPLHF. The CDR3 DNA reads TGTGCCAGCGGACGAACGGTACAGGGGTATTCACCCCTCCACTTT. The rearrangement uses TRBV12-3 or TRBV12-4 and TRBJ1-6; 7 bases are shared with TRBD1. The CDR3 extends over 15 amino acids. After removal of 8 bases from V and 8 bases from J, the junction contained 12 bases not matched to a gene.

The CDR3 spells CASSLGTGGDTGELFF. CDR3 DNA: TGTGCCAGCAGCTTAGGGACAGGGGGTGACACCGGGGAGCTGTTTTTT. The chain couples TRBV7-3 to TRBJ2-2; TRBD1 matches at 11 bases. Germline values: CDR1 SGHTA, CDR2 FQGTGA. There are 16 residues in the CDR3. The V segment lost 2 bases and the J segment 3 bases; nucleotides outside the gene matches: 2.

The chain joins TRBV27 to TRBJ2-3; 8 nucleotides agree with TRBD2. Germline-derived CDR1 and CDR2 are MNHEY and SMNVEV (reference sequence). V lost 8 bases and J lost 2; bases outside the gene matches: 9. CDR3 length equals 15 residues. CDR3 bases: TGTGCCAGCTCATCGTTACTAGCGGCCACAGATACGCAGTATTTT. Its translation: CASSSLLAATDTQYF.

V and J are TRBV11-2 and TRBJ1-1, with a possible D match to TRBD1 (6 bases). The CDR3 length is 15 residues. In germline, CDR1 is SGHAT, CDR2 FQNNGV. Trimming pared 4 bases from V and 4 bases from J, leaving 16 bases between. CDR3 sequence: CASSYGQTSGTEAFF. CDR3 in DNA: TGTGCCAGCAGCTACGGACAGACCTCGGGCACTGAAGCTTTCTTT. The complete variable domain, with remaining parts taken from reference TRBV11-2 and TRBJ1-1, reads EAGVAQSPRYKIIEKRQSVAFWCNPISGHATLYWYQQILGQGPKLLIQFQNNGVVDDSQLPKDRFSAERLKGVDSTLKIQPAKLEDSAVYLCASSYGQTSGTEAFFGQGTRLTVV.

This clonotype was counted between two and nine times. The rearrangement joins TRBV18 to TRBJ1-6, with 11 nucleotides matching TRBD1. This CDR3 comprises 15 residues. Germline V CDR1 and CDR2: KGHSH, LQKENI. With 5 bases clipped from V and 8 bases from J, the junction kept 5 bases outside the gene matches. The CDR3 loop reads CASSSGQGADSPLHF. CDR3 DNA: TGTGCCAGCTCATCCGGACAGGGGGCCGATTCACCCCTCCACTTT.

This clonotype was seen only a few times. V and J are TRBV12-3 or TRBV12-4 and TRBJ2-2, with D possibly TRBD1 on 5 matching bases. Trimming stripped 6 bases from V and 7 bases from J, with 9 bases between. The CDR3 is 12 residues long. CDR3: CASSQGVGELFF. DNA of the CDR3: TGTGCCAGCAGCCAAGGGGTCGGGGAGCTGTTTTTT.

This clonotype showed up just a few times. The chain recombines TRBV5-1 with TRBJ2-3; the D gene is possibly TRBD2 (6 bases). Germline CDR1 and CDR2: SGHRS and YFSETQ. V lost 4 bases and J 2 bases, leaving 8 bases between the germline ends. The CDR3 sequence is 13 residues long. CDR3 sequence: CASSGDSTDTQYF. CDR3 bases: TGCGCCAGCAGCGGGGACTCCACAGATACGCAGTATTTT.

This clonotype was counted only a few times. This rearrangement joins TRBV7-3 to TRBJ1-2, with 8 nucleotides matching TRBD1. With 5 bases clipped from V and 4 bases from J, the junction kept 6 bases outside the gene matches. Germline loops: CDR1 SGHTA, CDR2 FQGTGA. The CDR3 totals 14 residues. In DNA form, the CDR3 reads TGTGCCAGCAGCCCCAGGGGGCGAGGCTATGGCTACACCTTC. This encodes CASSPRGRGYGYTF.

This clonotype was counted only a few times. CDR3 residues: CASTRGRGSGGTEAFF. The CDR3 region has the DNA TGTGCCAGCACTCGGGGCAGGGGCTCCGGAGGGACTGAAGCTTTCTTT. This chain joins TRBV19 and TRBJ1-1, with D tentatively TRBD1 (6 bases). The length of the CDR3 is 16 residues. Germline-derived CDR1 and CDR2 are LNHDA and SQIVND (reference sequence). Trimming cost V 9 bases and J 5 bases, with 25 bases left between them.

This clonotype was found a few times. J is TRBJ2-1 and V is TRBV9, with D perhaps TRBD1 (6 bases). The CDR3 spans 14 residues. CDR1 is SGDLS, CDR2 YYNGEE, per germline. Trimming stripped 2 bases from V and 5 bases from J, with 11 bases between. The CDR3 nucleotides read TGTGCCAGCAGCGTTCAGGGGATAGACAATGAGCAGTTCTTC. Translating gives CASSVQGIDNEQFF.

This chain joins TRBV6-6 and TRBJ2-3; D is unclear. This CDR3 is 10 amino acids long. Germline CDR1 is MNHNY and CDR2 is SVGAGI (reference sequence). V lost 8 bases to trimming and J lost 6 bases, with 6 bases between them. CDR3: CASESDTQYF. In nucleotides, the CDR3 is TGTGCCAGCGAGTCTGATACGCAGTATTTT.

There are many counts of this clonotype. The gene calls are TRBV2 and TRBJ1-2; 8 bases fit TRBD1. V shed 4 bases and J 1 base; nucleotides not matched to a gene: 2. The CDR3 spans 14 residues. CDR1 is SNHLY and CDR2 is FYNNEI in the germline V gene. The CDR3 region has the DNA TGTGCCAGCAGTGTGGACAGGGTTAACTATGGCTACACCTTC. Amino acid sequence: CASSVDRVNYGYTF.

This clonotype was recorded many times. This chain uses TRBV7-2 with TRBJ1-3; D gene ambiguous. The germline gives CDR1 SGHTA, CDR2 FQGNSA. Trimming took 1 base from V and 1 from J, leaving 8 bases between them. The CDR3 has 15 amino acids. The CDR3 here is CASSLERFSGNTIYF. The CDR3 DNA reads as TGTGCCAGCAGCTTAGAGAGGTTTTCTGGAAACACCATATATTTT. Looking up the rest from reference TRBV7-2 and TRBJ1-3 gives the full variable domain: GAGVSQSPSNKVTEKGKDVELRCDPISGHTALYWYRQSLGQGLEFLIYFQGNSAPDKSGLPSDRFSAERTGGSVSTLTIQRTQQEDSAVYLCASSLERFSGNTIYFGEGSWLTVV.

This chain joins TRBV7-8 and TRBJ2-3, with 9 positions matching TRBD2. There are 15 residues in the CDR3. V was clipped by 4 bases and J by 4 bases; unmatched bases: 6. Germline V CDR1 and CDR2: SGHVS, FQNEAQ. The CDR3 DNA reads TGTGCCAGCAGCTCGCCGACTAGCGGATCAGATACGCAGTATTTT. Translated, it gives CASSSPTSGSDTQYF.

The chain combines TRBV19 with TRBJ1-1; D is perhaps TRBD1 (5 bases). This CDR3 contains 16 residues. Germline V gene sequence: CDR1 LNHDA, CDR2 SQIVND (reference sequence). Trimming pared 4 bases from V and 0 bases from J, leaving 15 bases between. CDR3 protein: CASSTRDFLLNTEAFF. In nucleotides, the CDR3 is TGTGCCAGTAGTACTCGGGACTTCCTACTGAACACTGAAGCTTTCTTT.

This clonotype was recorded at least ten times. CDR3: CASNYEFRRTADNEQFF. Written as DNA, the CDR3 is TGTGCCAGCAACTATGAATTTCGGCGGACAGCTGACAATGAGCAGTTCTTC. The rearrangement uses TRBV7-4 and TRBJ2-1; a possible D gene is TRBD1 (6 bases). Deletions cut 7 bases from V and 5 bases from J, with 24 bases between. This CDR3 comprises 17 residues. Germline V gives CDR1 SGHVT, CDR2 SQSDAQ. The full variable domain, in which reference TRBV7-4 and TRBJ2-1 provide the parts outside the CDR3, is GAGVSQSPRYKVAKRGRDVALRCDSISGHVTLYWYRQTLGQGSEVLTYSQSDAQRDKSGRPSGRFSAERPERSVSTLKIQRTEQGDSAVYLCASNYEFRRTADNEQFFGPGTRLTVL.

This clonotype has just a few counts. The chain couples TRBV15 to TRBJ1-4; D gene ambiguous. V gave up 3 bases and J gave up 13 bases, with 18 bases separating them. CDR3 length: 14 amino acids. In germline, CDR1 is LNHNV, CDR2 YYDKDF (reference sequence). The CDR3 loop is CATSSGGSSKRLFF. The CDR3 DNA follows: TGTGCCACCAGCAGCGGTGGCAGTTCCAAAAGACTGTTTTTT.

This clonotype was picked up a small number of times. The chain carries TRBV11-2 and TRBJ2-7, with 10 bases fitting TRBD1. The CDR3 totals 15 residues. Losses at the gene ends were 4 bases for V and 6 bases for J; bases not matched to a gene: 9. Per germline, CDR1 SGHAT and CDR2 FQNNGV. CDR3 nucleotides: TGTGCCAGCAGCTCCAATGACAGGGGGCTTCGCGAGCAGTACTTC. It translates to CASSSNDRGLREQYF.

The V and J genes are TRBV4-1 and TRBJ2-7, with 8 bases fitting TRBD2. This CDR3 has 16 amino acids. Germline V lookup: CDR1 MGHRA, CDR2 YSYEKL. J lost 3 bases, V lost 0 bases, and 7 bases had no gene match. The CDR3 reads CASSQERIAGSYEQYF. Written as DNA, the CDR3 is TGCGCCAGCAGCCAAGAAAGGATAGCGGGGAGCTACGAGCAGTACTTC.

This clonotype appeared many times. The J gene is TRBJ1-4, the V gene TRBV7-6; 8 bases are a match to TRBD1. J lost 8 bases, V lost 3 bases, and 5 bases had no gene match. The germline CDR1 and CDR2 sequences are SGHVS and FNYEAQ. The CDR3 runs to 14 residues. CDR3 sequence reads: CASSFGRGREKLFF. DNA for the CDR3: TGTGCCAGCAGCTTTGGCAGGGGGCGAGAAAAACTGTTTTTT.